This note documents a single T cell receptor beta chain sequence. The sample comes from a study of shared clonotypes between healthy human individuals. Clones were sequenced by immunoSEQ multiplex PCR, and TCRdb holds only the in-frame ones, with some missing. Of about 2.4 million clones in the sample, under 95% are singletons; the top ten hold 0.36%. The healthy adult donors were HIV-negative and reported no recent acute infections or vaccinations. Germline CDR1 and CDR2: MNHEY and SVGAGI. This CDR3 region has 15 residues. Trimming removed 2 bases at V and 0 bases at J, with 5 bases between. The sequencing input was naive CD4+ T cells from PBMCs. Subset meaning: CD45RA+ positively selected. This receptor was obtained from a man between 18 and 35 years old in good health. Some clones in this sample may be carry-over from other donors' samples. This chain connects TRBV6-5 to TRBJ2-6; D is unclear. CDR3 sequence: CASSYKPSGANVLTF. For the CDR3, the DNA is TGTGCCAGCAGTTACAAGCCCTCTGGGGCCAACGTCCTGACTTTC.